The 5 T cell receptor beta chains in this list originate from one sample, sequenced in a study of Ad26.COV2.S vaccination and SARS-CoV-2 variants (TCRdb year 2021). Libraries came from the immunoSEQ multiplex PCR assay. The source is immuneACCESS, and TCRdb retained only in-frame sequences with V and J called. Part of the clones is not carried over; for the studies checked, unresolved V genes explain less than half of this, and the remainder is unexplained. Present in this sample are 380,000 or so clones, about 87% of which were seen just once. 6.4% of the sample lies in the top ten. The treatment or condition label for this specimen denotes: approximately 18 received Ad26.COV2.S at low or high dose, single or two shots; about 5 received placebo; per-sample allocation not given. Repertoires of vaccine and placebo recipients were sequenced from samples taken on day 63 after the first injection. The sequenced sample was peripheral blood, obtained in a trial of Ad26.COV2.S vaccine versus placebo. The receptor set was obtained from a person between 18 and 59 years old who received the Ad26.COV2.S COVID-19 vaccine or a placebo.

The J gene is TRBJ1-3, the V gene TRBV19; D is possibly TRBD1 (6 bases). CDR1 LNHDA and CDR2 SQIVND come from the germline V gene (reference sequence). The CDR3 covers 13 residues. Trimming took 9 bases from V and 4 from J, leaving 13 bases between them. For the CDR3, the DNA is TGTGCCAGCAGGACAGATCCCGGAAACACCATATATTTT. Translation gives CASRTDPGNTIYF.

The rearrangement uses TRBV7-6 and TRBJ2-2, with 9 nucleotides matching TRBD1. V shed 5 bases, J shed 4 bases, and the junction held 11 bases outside the gene matches. The CDR3 sequence is 17 residues long. The germline gives CDR1 SGHVS, CDR2 FNYEAQ. The CDR3 here is CASSPATGGGLTGELFF. The CDR3 nucleotides read TGTGCCAGCAGCCCCGCCACAGGGGGCGGTCTCACCGGGGAGCTGTTTTTT.

The chain couples TRBV6-5 to TRBJ2-5; tentatively, D is TRBD1 (6 bases). This CDR3 has 16 residues. CDR1 is MNHEY, CDR2 SVGAGI, per germline. The V gene lost 0 bases and the J gene lost 4 bases, with 15 bases spanning the gap. CDR3 sequence (DNA): TGTGCCAGCAGTTACTCGAGTATTGCAGGGGCAGAGACCCAGTACTTC. This translates into CASSYSSIAGAETQYF.

The gene calls are TRBV11-2 and TRBJ2-7; 13 bases fit TRBD2. The trim removed 1 base at V and 6 bases at J, leaving 6 bases unmatched. This CDR3 has 16 amino acids. Germline CDR1 SGHAT, CDR2 FQNNGV. CDR3 DNA sequence: TGTGCCAGCAGCTTAGGGACTAGCGGGAGTATCGCCGAGCAGTACTTC. Translated: CASSLGTSGSIAEQYF.

The chain has TRBV27 and TRBJ2-1; TRBD1 matches at 12 bases. CDR1 MNHEY and CDR2 SMNVEV come from the germline V gene (reference sequence). Unmatched junction bases numbered 3, after V lost 5 bases and J lost 7 bases. There are 14 residues in the CDR3. DNA for the CDR3: TGTGCCAGCAGTGCGGGACAGGGGGCAAATGAGCAGTTCTTC. It is translated as CASSAGQGANEQFF.